Sequencing of this T cell receptor (beta chain) was carried out in a study of blood T cell repertoires in COVID-19. About the study: Samples representing acute and convalescent COVID-19 were sourced from the United States, Italy and Spain. PBMCs, B-cell-depleted T cells, or T cells were the source of the cDNA or gDNA that made up the material.

Original processing notes: Amplification of reference gene primers was used by the study to estimate nucleated cell counts. Data came from immunoSEQ multiplex PCR; TCRdb stores just in-frame clones and leaves some out. Clone size and V and J calls were adopted from that table, with D and trimming inferred from the DNA. This sample carries around 95,000 clones, roughly 90% of them seen once, and the ten largest clones take over 2%. The V and J ends lost 0 bases and 5 bases, in that order; junction bases with no gene match: 7. There are 15 residues in the CDR3. Germline V gene data show CDR1 as SGHRS and CDR2 as YFSETQ.

The rearrangement uses TRBV5-1 and TRBJ2-5; 7 bases are a match to TRBD1. The TCR sequence derives from a middle-aged man with active COVID-19. Sequencing was done on a sample of peripheral blood. The CDR3 is CASSLATGFQETQYF. DNA for the CDR3: TGCGCCAGCAGCTTGGCGACAGGGTTTCAGGAGACCCAGTACTTC.